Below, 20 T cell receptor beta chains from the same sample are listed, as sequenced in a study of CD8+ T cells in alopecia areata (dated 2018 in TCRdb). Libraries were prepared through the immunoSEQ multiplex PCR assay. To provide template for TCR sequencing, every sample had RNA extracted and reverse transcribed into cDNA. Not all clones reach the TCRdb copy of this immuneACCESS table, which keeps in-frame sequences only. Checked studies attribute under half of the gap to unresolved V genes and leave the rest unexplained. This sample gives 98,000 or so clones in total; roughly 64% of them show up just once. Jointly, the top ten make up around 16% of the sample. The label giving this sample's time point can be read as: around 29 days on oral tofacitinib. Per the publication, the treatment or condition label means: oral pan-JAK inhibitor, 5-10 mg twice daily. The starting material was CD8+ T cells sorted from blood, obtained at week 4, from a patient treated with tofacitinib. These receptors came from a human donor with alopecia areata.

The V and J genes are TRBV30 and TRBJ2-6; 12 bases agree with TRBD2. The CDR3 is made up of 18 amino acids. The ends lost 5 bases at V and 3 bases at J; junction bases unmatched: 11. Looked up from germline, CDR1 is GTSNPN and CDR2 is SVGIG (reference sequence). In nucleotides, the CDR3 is TGTGCCTGGGAGGGACTAGCGGGTTTGGGGAGTGGGGCCAACGTCCTGACTTTC. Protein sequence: CAWEGLAGLGSGANVLTF.

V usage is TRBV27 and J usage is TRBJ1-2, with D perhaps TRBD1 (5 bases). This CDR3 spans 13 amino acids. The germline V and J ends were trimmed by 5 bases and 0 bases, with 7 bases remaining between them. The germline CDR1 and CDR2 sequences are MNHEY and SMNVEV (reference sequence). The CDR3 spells CASSPQANYGYTF. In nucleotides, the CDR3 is TGTGCCAGCAGTCCACAGGCTAACTATGGCTACACCTTC.

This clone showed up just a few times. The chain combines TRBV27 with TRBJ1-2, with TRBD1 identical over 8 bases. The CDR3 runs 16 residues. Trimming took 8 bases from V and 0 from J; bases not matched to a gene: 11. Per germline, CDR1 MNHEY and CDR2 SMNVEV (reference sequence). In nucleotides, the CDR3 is TGTGCCAGCGGAACAGGGGGAGGGGTCCCTAACTATGGCTACACCTTC. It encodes CASGTGGGVPNYGYTF.

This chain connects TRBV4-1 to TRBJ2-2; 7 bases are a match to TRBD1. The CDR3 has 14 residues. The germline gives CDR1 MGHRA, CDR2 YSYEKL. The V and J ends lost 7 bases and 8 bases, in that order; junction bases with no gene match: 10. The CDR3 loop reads CASNRDSSRGELFF. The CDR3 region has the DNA TGCGCCAGCAACAGGGACAGTTCGCGGGGGGAGCTGTTTTTT.

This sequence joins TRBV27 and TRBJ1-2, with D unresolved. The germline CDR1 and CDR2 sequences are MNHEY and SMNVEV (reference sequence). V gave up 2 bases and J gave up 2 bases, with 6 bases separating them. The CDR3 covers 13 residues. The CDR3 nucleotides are TGTGCCAGCAGTTTAGGGCAGAACTATGGCTACACCTTC. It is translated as CASSLGQNYGYTF.

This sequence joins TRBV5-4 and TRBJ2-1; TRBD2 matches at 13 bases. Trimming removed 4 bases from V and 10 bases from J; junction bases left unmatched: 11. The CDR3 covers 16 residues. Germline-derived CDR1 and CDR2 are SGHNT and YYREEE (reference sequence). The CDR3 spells CASSPEGLAGWGEQFF. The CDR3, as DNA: TGTGCCAGCAGCCCAGAGGGACTAGCGGGATGGGGCGAGCAGTTCTTC.

The CDR3 DNA reads TGTGCCAGCAGGACAGGGTCGTCCACCGGGGAGCTGTTTTTT. Protein sequence: CASRTGSSTGELFF. The chain couples TRBV27 to TRBJ2-2, with 7 bases fitting TRBD1. Germline values: CDR1 MNHEY, CDR2 SMNVEV (reference sequence). The CDR3 totals 14 residues. Unmatched junction bases numbered 5, after V lost 6 bases and J lost 4 bases.

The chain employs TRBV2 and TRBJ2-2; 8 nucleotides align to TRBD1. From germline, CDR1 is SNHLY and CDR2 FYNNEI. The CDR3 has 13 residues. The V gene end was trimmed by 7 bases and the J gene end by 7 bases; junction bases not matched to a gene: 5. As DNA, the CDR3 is TGTGCCAGCAACCAGGGGGCTGGCGGGGAGCTGTTTTTT. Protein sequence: CASNQGAGGELFF.

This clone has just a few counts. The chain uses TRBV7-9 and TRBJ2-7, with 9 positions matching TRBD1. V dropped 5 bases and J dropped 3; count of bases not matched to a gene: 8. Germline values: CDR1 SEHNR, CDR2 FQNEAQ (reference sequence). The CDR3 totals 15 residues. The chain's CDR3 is CASSPRTGEDYEQYF. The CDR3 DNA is TGTGCCAGCAGCCCGAGGACAGGGGAGGACTACGAGCAGTACTTC.

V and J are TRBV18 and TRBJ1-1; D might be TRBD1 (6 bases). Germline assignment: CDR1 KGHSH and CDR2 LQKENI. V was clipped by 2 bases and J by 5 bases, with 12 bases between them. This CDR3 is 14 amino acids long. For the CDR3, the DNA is TGTGCCAGCTCACCAGGAACAGGGAGAACTGAAGCTTTCTTT. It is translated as CASSPGTGRTEAFF.

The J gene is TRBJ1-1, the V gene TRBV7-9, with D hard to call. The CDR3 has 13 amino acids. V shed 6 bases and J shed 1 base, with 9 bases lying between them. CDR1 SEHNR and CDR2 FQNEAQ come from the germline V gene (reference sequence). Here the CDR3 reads CASRRTPNTEAFF. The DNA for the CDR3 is TGTGCCAGCAGACGCACACCGAACACTGAAGCTTTCTTT. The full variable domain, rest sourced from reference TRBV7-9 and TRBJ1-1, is DTGVSQNPRHKITKRGQNVTFRCDPISEHNRLYWYRQTLGQGPEFLTYFQNEAQLEKSRLLSDRFSAERPKGSFSTLEIQRTEQGDSAMYLCASRRTPNTEAFFGQGTRLTVV.

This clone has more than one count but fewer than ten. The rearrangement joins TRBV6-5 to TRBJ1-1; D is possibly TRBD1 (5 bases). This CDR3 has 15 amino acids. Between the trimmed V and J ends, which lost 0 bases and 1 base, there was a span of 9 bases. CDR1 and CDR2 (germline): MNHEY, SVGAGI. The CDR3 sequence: CASSYSTVGNTEAFF. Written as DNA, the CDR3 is TGTGCCAGCAGTTACTCGACAGTGGGGAACACTGAAGCTTTCTTT.

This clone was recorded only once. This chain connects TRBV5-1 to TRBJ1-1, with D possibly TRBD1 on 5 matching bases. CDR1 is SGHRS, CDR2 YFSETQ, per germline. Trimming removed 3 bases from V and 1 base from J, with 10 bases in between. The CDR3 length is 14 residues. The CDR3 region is CASSSRGENTEAFF. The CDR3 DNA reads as TGCGCCAGCAGCTCCCGGGGGGAGAACACTGAAGCTTTCTTT.

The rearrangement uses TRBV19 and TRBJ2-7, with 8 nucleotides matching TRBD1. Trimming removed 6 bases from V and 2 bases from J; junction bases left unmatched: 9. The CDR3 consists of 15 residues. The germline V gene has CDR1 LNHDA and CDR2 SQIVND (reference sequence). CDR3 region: CASSPGGFSTYEQYF. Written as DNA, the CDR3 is TGTGCCAGTAGCCCAGGGGGCTTTAGCACCTACGAGCAGTACTTC.

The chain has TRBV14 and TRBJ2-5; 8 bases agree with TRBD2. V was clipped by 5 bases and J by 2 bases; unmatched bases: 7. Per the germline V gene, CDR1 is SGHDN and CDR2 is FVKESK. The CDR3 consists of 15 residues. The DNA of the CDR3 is TGTGCCAGCAGCGATGTAGCGGGACGTCAAGAGACCCAGTACTTC. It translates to CASSDVAGRQETQYF.

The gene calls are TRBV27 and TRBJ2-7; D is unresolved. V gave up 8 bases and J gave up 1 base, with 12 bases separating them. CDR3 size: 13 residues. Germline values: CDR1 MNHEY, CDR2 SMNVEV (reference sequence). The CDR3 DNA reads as TGTGCCAGCGGCTCCGTTAATTCCTACGAGCAGTACTTC. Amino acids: CASGSVNSYEQYF.

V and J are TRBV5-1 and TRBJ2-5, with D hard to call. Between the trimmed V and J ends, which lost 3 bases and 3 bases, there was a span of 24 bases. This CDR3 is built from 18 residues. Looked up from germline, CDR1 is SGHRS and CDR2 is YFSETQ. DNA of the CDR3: TGCGCCAGCAGCTATCTTGGCAGCCTTCCCCACGAGGAAGAGACCCAGTACTTC. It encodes CASSYLGSLPHEEETQYF.

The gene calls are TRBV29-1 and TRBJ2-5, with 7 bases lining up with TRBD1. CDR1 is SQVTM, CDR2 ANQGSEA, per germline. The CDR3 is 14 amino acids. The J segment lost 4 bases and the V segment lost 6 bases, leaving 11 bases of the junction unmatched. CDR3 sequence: CSVLGQAILETQYF. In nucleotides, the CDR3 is TGCAGCGTCTTAGGACAGGCAATCCTAGAGACCCAGTACTTC.

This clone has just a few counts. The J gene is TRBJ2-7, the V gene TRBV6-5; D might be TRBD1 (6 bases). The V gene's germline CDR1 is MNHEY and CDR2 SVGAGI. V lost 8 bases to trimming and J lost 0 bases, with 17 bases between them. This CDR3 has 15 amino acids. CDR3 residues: CASFGQGHISYEQYF. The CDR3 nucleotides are TGTGCCAGCTTTGGGCAGGGACACATCTCCTACGAGCAGTACTTC.

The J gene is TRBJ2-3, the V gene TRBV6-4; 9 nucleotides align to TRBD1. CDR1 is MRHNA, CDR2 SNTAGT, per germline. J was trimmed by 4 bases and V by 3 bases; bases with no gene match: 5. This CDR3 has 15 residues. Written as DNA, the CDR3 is TGTGCCAGCAGTGAATTCGGGACAGGGCCAGATACGCAGTATTTT. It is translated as CASSEFGTGPDTQYF.